One and the same sample provided the 32 T cell receptor beta chains below, sequenced in a study of cytomegalovirus exposure and HLA in healthy donors. PCR primers comprised 60 Vbeta and 13 Jbeta primers. Repertoires were generated with immunoSEQ multiplex PCR, while TCRdb's copy carries only in-frame clones and drops some. This sample has about 110,000 clones, with more than 65% found just once. Sequencing was done on a sample of PBMCs. Receptors originate from a boy aged 5-17 years in good health and CMV-seronegative.

The chain employs TRBV13 and TRBJ2-3; a possible D gene is TRBD2 (6 bases). The CDR3 covers 13 residues. Germline V gives CDR1 PRHDT, CDR2 FYEKMQ (reference sequence). V was trimmed by 5 bases and J by 5 bases, leaving 11 bases between them. The CDR3 reads CASSETREDTQYF. CDR3 DNA: TGTGCCAGCAGCGAGACTAGGGAAGATACGCAGTATTTT.

The gene calls are TRBV29-1 and TRBJ1-2, with D unresolved. This CDR3 is 12 amino acids long. The germline gives CDR1 SQVTM, CDR2 ANQGSEA. Trimming removed 2 bases from V and 4 bases from J, with 8 bases in between. This CDR3 is CSVERVGYGYTF. The CDR3 nucleotides read TGCAGCGTTGAACGAGTCGGCTATGGCTACACCTTC.

This clone appeared a few times. The V call is TRBV6-5, the J call TRBJ2-2; D gene uncertain. V was clipped by 6 bases and J by 3 bases, with 8 bases between them. The CDR3 totals 13 residues. CDR1 and CDR2 (germline): MNHEY, SVGAGI. This CDR3 is CASSPSYTGELFF. The CDR3 coding sequence is TGTGCCAGCAGCCCCTCGTACACCGGGGAGCTGTTTTTT.

V usage is TRBV29-1 and J usage is TRBJ1-3, with D maybe TRBD1 (5 bases). There are 14 residues in the CDR3. Trimming took 4 bases from V and 6 from J, leaving 16 bases between them. Germline loops: CDR1 SQVTM, CDR2 ANQGSEA. The CDR3: CSVAGAGVLNTIYF. In DNA, the CDR3 is TGCAGCGTTGCCGGGGCGGGGGTTCTAAACACCATATATTTT.

The chain is built from TRBV9 and TRBJ1-4; the D gene is possibly TRBD1 (6 bases). There are 16 residues in the CDR3. Per germline, CDR1 SGDLS and CDR2 YYNGEE. The V end was cut by 3 bases, the J end by 2 bases, with 14 bases between. The CDR3 DNA is TGTGCCAGCAGCGCTGGGACAATCCGGACTAATGAAAAACTGTTTTTT. Its protein is CASSAGTIRTNEKLFF.

This chain links TRBV27 with TRBJ1-2, with D perhaps TRBD1 (6 bases). This CDR3 has 14 amino acids. Germline V CDR1 and CDR2: MNHEY, SMNVEV (reference sequence). V lost 8 bases to trimming and J lost 0 bases, with 13 bases between them. In DNA, the CDR3 is TGTGCCAGCTCCAGGGACATACCTAACTATGGCTACACCTTC. This gives the protein CASSRDIPNYGYTF.

This clone was detected once. The chain carries TRBV7-8 and TRBJ2-7; TRBD1 matches 10 bases. The germline V gene encodes CDR1 SGHVS and CDR2 FQNEAQ. The J segment lost 6 bases and the V segment lost 1 base, leaving 9 bases of the junction unmatched. There are 16 residues in the CDR3. This CDR3 is CASSLESRTGGIEQYF. Here the CDR3 DNA reads TGTGCCAGCAGCTTAGAAAGTCGGACAGGGGGGATCGAGCAGTACTTC.

The chain joins TRBV27 to TRBJ1-2; 8 nucleotides match TRBD1. The CDR3 is made up of 16 amino acids. The V and J ends lost 6 bases and 4 bases, in that order; junction bases with no gene match: 13. CDR1 is MNHEY and CDR2 is SMNVEV in the germline V gene (reference sequence). The CDR3 sequence is CASSPDYGQGPYGYTF. In DNA, the CDR3 is TGTGCCAGCAGCCCCGATTACGGACAGGGACCCTATGGCTACACCTTC.

This clone was seen only once. This chain joins TRBV6-5 and TRBJ2-7; the match to TRBD1 covers 7 bases. Germline CDR1 and CDR2: MNHEY and SVGAGI. V trimming: 0 bases; J trimming: 7 bases; junction bases outside the gene matches: 9. The CDR3 has 15 residues. The CDR3 DNA reads TGTGCCAGCAGTTACTCGTTGTTAGGACAGGAGGAGCAGTACTTC. It specifies CASSYSLLGQEEQYF.

This clone was found a few times. J is TRBJ1-5 and V is TRBV7-2, with D maybe TRBD1 (5 bases). The V gene lost 5 bases and the J gene lost 1 base, with 12 bases spanning the gap. This CDR3 has 15 amino acids. Looked up from germline, CDR1 is SGHTA and CDR2 is FQGNSA. Written as DNA, the CDR3 is TGTGCCAGCAGCCCCTCGGCAGGGAGCAATCAGCCCCAGCATTTT. Protein sequence: CASSPSAGSNQPQHF.

The V call is TRBV5-1, the J call TRBJ2-7, with TRBD2 identical over 11 bases. The CDR3 contains 15 residues. Germline V gene sequence: CDR1 SGHRS, CDR2 YFSETQ. V was clipped by 4 bases and J by 1 base; unmatched bases: 4. The CDR3 region is CASSLTSGKSYEQYF. The CDR3 DNA reads TGCGCCAGCAGCCTGACTAGCGGGAAATCCTACGAGCAGTACTTC.

The count of this clone is one. V is TRBV9 and J is TRBJ2-1, with TRBD1 matching over 7 bases. The germline gives CDR1 SGDLS, CDR2 YYNGEE. J gave up 12 bases and V 4 bases, and 7 bases lay outside the gene matches. The CDR3 sequence is 12 residues long. Written as DNA, the CDR3 is TGTGCCAGCAGCCAAGGGGGCAGGGGGCAGTTCTTC. Amino acid sequence: CASSQGGRGQFF.

The chain couples TRBV5-6 to TRBJ1-2, with D possibly matching TRBD1 (6 bases). Germline CDR1 reads SGHDT; CDR2 reads YYEEEE. V was clipped by 1 base and J by 6 bases, with 16 bases between them. The CDR3 consists of 15 residues. CDR3 DNA sequence: TGTGCCAGCAGCTTGAGCCCAGGGGTTAAGAATGGCTACACCTTC. Its translation is CASSLSPGVKNGYTF.

This clone was seen a few times. V gene TRBV28 combines with J gene TRBJ1-4, with D tentatively TRBD1 (6 bases). There are 14 residues in the CDR3. The ends were cut back, 7 bases at V and 6 bases at J, with 15 bases in the middle. Germline assignment: CDR1 MDHEN and CDR2 SYDVKM. CDR3 sequence: CASTPQGGDEKLFF. CDR3 DNA: TGTGCCAGCACCCCACAAGGGGGAGATGAAAAACTGTTTTTT.

This chain links TRBV5-1 with TRBJ2-5, with a weak D call TRBD2 (5 bases). CDR1 and CDR2 (germline): SGHRS, YFSETQ. Trimming left V 4 bases short and J 1 base short, with 11 bases between. This CDR3 comprises 14 residues. Here the CDR3 DNA reads TGCGCCAGCAGCCCCGCACGGGGCCAAGAGACCCAGTACTTC. This codes for CASSPARGQETQYF.

The gene calls are TRBV5-4 and TRBJ2-2; a possible D gene is TRBD2 (5 bases). Germline lookup yields CDR1 SGHNT and CDR2 YYREEE (reference sequence). This CDR3 region has 15 residues. Trimming shortened V by 5 bases and J by 6 bases, and 17 bases separated the two germline ends. The CDR3 here is CASSEGPRSPGELFF. In DNA form, the CDR3 reads TGTGCCAGCAGTGAGGGCCCCCGGTCCCCCGGGGAGCTGTTTTTT.

CDR3 coding DNA: TGTGCCAGCTCGGGGGGGGCTCGGTACGAGCAGTACTTC. It encodes CASSGGARYEQYF. The chain couples TRBV11-3 to TRBJ2-7, with 8 positions matching TRBD2. The V segment lost 8 bases and the J segment 4 bases; nucleotides outside the gene matches: 7. The germline CDR1 and CDR2 sequences are SGHNT and YENEEA. The CDR3 sequence is 13 residues long.

This clone showed up just a few times. The chain joins TRBV6-1 to TRBJ2-3, with 10 nucleotides matching TRBD1. CDR3 length equals 13 residues. In germline, CDR1 is MNHNS, CDR2 SASEGT. V lost 6 bases and J lost 4; bases outside the gene matches: 1. The CDR3 DNA reads as TGTGCCAGCAGCGGACAGGGGGCAGATACGCAGTATTTT. Amino acids: CASSGQGADTQYF.

CDR3 nucleotide sequence: TGTGCCAGCAGTGAATCGGCGGTGAACACCGGGGAGCTGTTTTTT. This translates into CASSESAVNTGELFF. The chain recombines TRBV25-1 with TRBJ2-2; D gene uncertain. The length of the CDR3 is 15 residues. Trimming shortened V by 1 base and J by 1 base, and 7 bases separated the two germline ends. CDR1 is MGHDK, CDR2 SYGVNS, per germline.

The sample holds one count of this clone. The chain combines TRBV7-8 with TRBJ1-5, with 9 bases identical to TRBD1. Trimming took 3 bases from V and 7 from J; bases not matched to a gene: 1. This CDR3 comprises 13 residues. Germline V CDR1 and CDR2: SGHVS, FQNEAQ. CDR3 sequence: CASSFTGGQPQHF. CDR3 nucleotide sequence: TGTGCCAGCAGCTTTACAGGGGGCCAGCCCCAGCATTTT.

The chain links TRBV27 to TRBJ2-5; the D is unclear. Germline V gene data show CDR1 as MNHEY and CDR2 as SMNVEV (reference sequence). V was shortened by 3 bases and J by 1 base, with 12 bases between the two germline ends. This CDR3 region has 15 residues. CDR3 amino acids: CASSFLSASQETQYF. The CDR3 DNA is TGTGCCAGCAGTTTCCTCAGTGCTAGCCAAGAGACCCAGTACTTC.

This clone was counted between two and nine times. This chain joins TRBV27 and TRBJ2-7; 8 nucleotides line up with TRBD1. Germline CDR1 and CDR2: MNHEY and SMNVEV (reference sequence). The junction had 5 bases not matched to a gene; V was cut back by 4 bases and J by 3 bases. CDR3 size: 14 residues. The CDR3 protein is CASSSFDRGYEQYF. The CDR3 nucleotides read TGTGCCAGCAGTTCTTTCGACAGGGGCTACGAGCAGTACTTC.

This chain connects TRBV9 to TRBJ2-1, with TRBD2 identical over 12 bases. The CDR3 is made up of 16 amino acids. CDR1 and CDR2 from the germline V gene are SGDLS and YYNGEE. V gave up 0 bases and J gave up 7 bases; unmatched junction bases: 5. The CDR3 sequence: CASSVAPTSGSNEQFF. CDR3 DNA sequence: TGTGCCAGCAGCGTAGCTCCGACTAGCGGGAGTAATGAGCAGTTCTTC.

The chain carries TRBV30 and TRBJ2-6; no firm D call. Trimming left V 2 bases short and J 0 bases short, with 5 bases between. The germline V gene encodes CDR1 GTSNPN and CDR2 SVGIG (reference sequence). The CDR3 runs to 14 residues. The CDR3 here is CAWSSSSGANVLTF. The CDR3 bases are TGTGCCTGGAGTTCCTCCTCTGGGGCCAACGTCCTGACTTTC.

The V gene is TRBV6-6, the J gene TRBJ2-1; D call uncertain. From germline, CDR1 is MNHNY and CDR2 SVGAGI (reference sequence). The V and J ends lost 7 bases and 0 bases respectively, with 7 bases between them. The CDR3 consists of 13 residues. The CDR3 coding sequence is TGTGCCAGCACACTCGACTCCTACAATGAGCAGTTCTTC. Protein product: CASTLDSYNEQFF.

The chain carries TRBV6-6 and TRBJ1-2; D unclear. V lost 0 bases to trimming and J lost 6 bases, with 8 bases between them. The CDR3 runs 13 residues. Germline V gene data show CDR1 as MNHNY and CDR2 as SVGAGI (reference sequence). CDR3 DNA: TGTGCCAGCAGTTACTCGAGGGAAGATGGCTACACCTTC. Its translation: CASSYSREDGYTF.

J is TRBJ2-7 and V is TRBV11-1, with 7 positions matching TRBD1. Germline CDR1 reads SGHAT; CDR2 reads FQDESV (reference sequence). The CDR3 has 15 amino acids. Trimming removed 1 base from V and 0 bases from J; junction bases left unmatched: 3. CDR3 protein: CASSLVRGSSYEQYF. The CDR3 coding sequence is TGTGCCAGCAGCTTAGTCAGGGGGAGCTCCTACGAGCAGTACTTC.

The V call is TRBV6-5, the J call TRBJ1-5, with 8 bases that match TRBD1. V was pared by 4 bases and J by 5 bases, with 4 bases of the junction left unmatched. CDR1 is MNHEY, CDR2 SVGAGI, per germline. This CDR3 is 14 amino acids long. CDR3 bases: TGTGCCAGCAGTTCGGGACAGGCCGATCAGCCCCAGCATTTT. Translated: CASSSGQADQPQHF.

CDR3 DNA: TGTGCCAGCAGCGTCTCTAGCGAAACATCCCCTACGCAGTATTTT. This encodes CASSVSSETSPTQYF. The chain recombines TRBV9 with TRBJ2-3; D is perhaps TRBD2 (6 bases). V was cut by 2 bases and J by 8 bases, with 18 bases left in between. The CDR3 has 15 amino acids. Germline V CDR1 and CDR2: SGDLS, YYNGEE.

The rearrangement uses TRBV6-1 and TRBJ1-1; D is unclear. CDR1 and CDR2 from the germline V gene are MNHNS and SASEGT. This CDR3 is 14 amino acids long. Between the trimmed V and J ends, which lost 7 bases and 1 base, there was a span of 13 bases. CDR3 DNA sequence: TGTGCCAGCAACACCTTGCTAGGGAACACTGAAGCTTTCTTT. It encodes CASNTLLGNTEAFF.

This chain connects TRBV5-1 to TRBJ2-7; weak D call: TRBD1 (6 bases). Germline-derived CDR1 and CDR2 are SGHRS and YFSETQ. Deletions cut 0 bases from V and 6 bases from J, with 13 bases between. The CDR3 contains 14 residues. In nucleotides, the CDR3 is TGCGCCAGCAGCTTGGCAGGGGCGCTAGGCGAGCAGTACTTC. Protein: CASSLAGALGEQYF.

This chain joins TRBV5-6 and TRBJ1-1; TRBD1 matches 9 bases. The V and J ends lost 4 bases and 10 bases, in that order; junction bases with no gene match: 5. The CDR3 loop spans 12 amino acids. CDR1 is SGHDT, CDR2 YYEEEE, per germline. CDR3 bases: TGTGCCAGCAGCAAACAGGGGGCAGGAGCTTTCTTT. This encodes CASSKQGAGAFF.